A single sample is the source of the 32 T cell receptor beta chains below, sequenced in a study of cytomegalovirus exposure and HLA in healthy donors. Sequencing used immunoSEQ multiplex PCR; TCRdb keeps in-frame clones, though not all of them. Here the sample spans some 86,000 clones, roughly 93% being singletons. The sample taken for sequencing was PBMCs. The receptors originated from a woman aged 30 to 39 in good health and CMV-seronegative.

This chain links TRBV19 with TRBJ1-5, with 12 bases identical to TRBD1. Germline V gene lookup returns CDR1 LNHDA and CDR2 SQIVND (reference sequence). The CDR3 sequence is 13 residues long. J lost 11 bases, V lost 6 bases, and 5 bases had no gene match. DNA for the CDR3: TGTGCCAGTAGCGGGACAGGGGGCGAATCCCAGCATTTT. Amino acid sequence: CASSGTGGESQHF. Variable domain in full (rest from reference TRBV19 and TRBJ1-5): DGGITQSPKYLFRKEGQNVTLSCEQNLNHDAMYWYRQDPGQGLRLIYYSQIVNDFQKGDIAEGYSVSREKKESFPLTVTSAQKNPTAFYLCASSGTGGESQHFGDGTRLSIL.

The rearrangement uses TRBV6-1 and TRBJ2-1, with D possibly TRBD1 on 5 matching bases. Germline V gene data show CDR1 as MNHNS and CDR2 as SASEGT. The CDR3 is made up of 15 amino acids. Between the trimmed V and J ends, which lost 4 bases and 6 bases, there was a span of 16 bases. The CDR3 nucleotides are TGTGCCAGCAGTGGAGGCAGGGTAATCGTCAATGAGCAGTTCTTC. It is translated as CASSGGRVIVNEQFF.

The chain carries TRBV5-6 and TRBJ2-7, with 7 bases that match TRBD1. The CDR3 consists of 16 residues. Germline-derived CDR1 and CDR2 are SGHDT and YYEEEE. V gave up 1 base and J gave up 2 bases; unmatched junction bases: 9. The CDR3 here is CASSLLGQGETYEQYF. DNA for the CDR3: TGTGCCAGCAGCTTGTTGGGTCAGGGGGAGACCTACGAGCAGTACTTC.

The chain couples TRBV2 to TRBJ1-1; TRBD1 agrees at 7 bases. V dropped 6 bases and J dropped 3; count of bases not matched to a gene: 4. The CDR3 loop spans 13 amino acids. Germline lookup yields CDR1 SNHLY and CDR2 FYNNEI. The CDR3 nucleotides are TGTGCCAGCAGCTCCGACAGGGACACTGAAGCTTTCTTT. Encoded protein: CASSSDRDTEAFF.

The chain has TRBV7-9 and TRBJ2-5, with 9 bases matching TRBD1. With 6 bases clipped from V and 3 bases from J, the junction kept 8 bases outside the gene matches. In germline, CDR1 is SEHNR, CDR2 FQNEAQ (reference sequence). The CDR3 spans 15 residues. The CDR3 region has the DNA TGTGCCAGCAGACGCCTGGGACAGGGAAAAGAGACCCAGTACTTC. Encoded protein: CASRRLGQGKETQYF.

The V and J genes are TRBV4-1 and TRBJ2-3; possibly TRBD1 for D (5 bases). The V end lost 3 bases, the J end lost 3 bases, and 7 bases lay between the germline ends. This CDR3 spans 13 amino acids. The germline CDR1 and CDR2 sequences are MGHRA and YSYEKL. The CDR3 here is CASSQQGTDTQYF. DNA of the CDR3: TGCGCCAGCAGCCAGCAGGGAACAGATACGCAGTATTTT.

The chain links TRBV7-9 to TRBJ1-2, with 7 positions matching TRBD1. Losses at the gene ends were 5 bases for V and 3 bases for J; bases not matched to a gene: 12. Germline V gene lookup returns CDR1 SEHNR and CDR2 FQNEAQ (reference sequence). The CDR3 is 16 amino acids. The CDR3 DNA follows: TGTGCCAGCAGCACCCCAGAGGGCAGGGGGTACTATGGCTACACCTTC. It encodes CASSTPEGRGYYGYTF.

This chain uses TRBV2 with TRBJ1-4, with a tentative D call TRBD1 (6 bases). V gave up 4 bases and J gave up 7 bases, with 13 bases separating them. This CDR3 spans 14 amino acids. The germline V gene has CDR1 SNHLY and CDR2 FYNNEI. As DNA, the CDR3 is TGTGCCAGCAGTGCAAGGGGAGGGGGTGAAAAACTGTTTTTT. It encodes CASSARGGGEKLFF.

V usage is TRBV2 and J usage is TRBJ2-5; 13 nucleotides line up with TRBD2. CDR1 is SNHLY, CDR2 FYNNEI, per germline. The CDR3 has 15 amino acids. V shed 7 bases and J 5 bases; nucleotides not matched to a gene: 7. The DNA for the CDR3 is TGTGCCAGCAAAGACGGACTAGCGGGAGTTGAGACCCAGTACTTC. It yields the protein CASKDGLAGVETQYF. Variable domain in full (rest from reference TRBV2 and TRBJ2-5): EPEVTQTPSHQVTQMGQEVILRCVPISNHLYFYWYRQILGQKVEFLVSFYNNEISEKSEIFDDQFSVERPDGSNFTLKIRSTKLEDSAMYFCASKDGLAGVETQYFGPGTRLLVL.

This chain's CDR3 is CASSPLLAGYTDTQYF. The CDR3 DNA is TGTGCCAGCAGTCCGTTACTAGCGGGGTACACAGATACGCAGTATTTT. The V call is TRBV27, the J call TRBJ2-3; 10 bases align to TRBD2. In germline, CDR1 is MNHEY, CDR2 SMNVEV (reference sequence). J gave up 2 bases and V 5 bases, and 7 bases lay outside the gene matches. CDR3 length equals 16 residues.

The CDR3 sequence is CSAQGLTYNEQFF. CDR3 sequence (DNA): TGCAGCGCCCAGGGGCTAACCTACAATGAGCAGTTCTTC. The J gene is TRBJ2-1, the V gene TRBV29-1; D may be TRBD1 (6 bases). Between the trimmed V and J ends, which lost 7 bases and 2 bases, there was a span of 12 bases. The CDR3 has 13 residues. CDR1 is SQVTM, CDR2 ANQGSEA, per germline.

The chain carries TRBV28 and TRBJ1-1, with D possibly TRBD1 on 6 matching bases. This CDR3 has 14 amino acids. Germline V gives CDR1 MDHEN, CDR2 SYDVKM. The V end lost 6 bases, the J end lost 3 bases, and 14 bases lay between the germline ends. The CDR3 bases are TGTGCCAGCAGACCTCGGTGGACAGACACTGAAGCTTTCTTT. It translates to CASRPRWTDTEAFF.

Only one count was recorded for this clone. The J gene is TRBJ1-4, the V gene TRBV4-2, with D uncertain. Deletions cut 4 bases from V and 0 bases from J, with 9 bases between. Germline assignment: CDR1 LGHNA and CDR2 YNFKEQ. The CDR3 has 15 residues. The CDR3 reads CASSRLQSTNEKLFF. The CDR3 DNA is TGTGCCAGCAGCCGCCTACAGTCAACTAATGAAAAACTGTTTTTT.

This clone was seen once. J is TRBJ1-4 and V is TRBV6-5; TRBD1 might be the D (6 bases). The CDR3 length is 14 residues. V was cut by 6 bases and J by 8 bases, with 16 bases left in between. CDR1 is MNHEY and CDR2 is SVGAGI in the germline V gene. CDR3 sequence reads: CASSPGTNKEKLFF. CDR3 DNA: TGTGCCAGCAGCCCCGGGACAAACAAGGAAAAACTGTTTTTT.

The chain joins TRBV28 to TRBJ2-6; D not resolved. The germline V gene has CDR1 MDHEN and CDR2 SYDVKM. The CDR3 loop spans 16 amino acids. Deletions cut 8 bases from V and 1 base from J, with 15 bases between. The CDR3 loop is CASRRTYKSGANVLTF. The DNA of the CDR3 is TGTGCCAGCCGTCGAACTTATAAATCTGGGGCCAACGTCCTGACTTTC.

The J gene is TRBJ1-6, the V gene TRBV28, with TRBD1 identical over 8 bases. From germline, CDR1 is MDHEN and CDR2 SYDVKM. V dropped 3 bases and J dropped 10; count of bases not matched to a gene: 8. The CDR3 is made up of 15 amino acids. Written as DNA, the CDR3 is TGTGCCAGCAGTTTTGGTTCAGGGGGCGTATCACCCCTCCACTTT. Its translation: CASSFGSGGVSPLHF.

This CDR3 reads CASKGRDRANQPQHF. The CDR3 bases are TGTGCCAGTAAAGGTCGGGACAGGGCGAATCAGCCCCAGCATTTT. The chain uses TRBV19 and TRBJ1-5, with 9 bases fitting TRBD1. V was pared by 7 bases and J by 4 bases, with 8 bases of the junction left unmatched. This CDR3 region has 15 residues. Germline CDR1 reads LNHDA; CDR2 reads SQIVND (reference sequence). The full variable domain, its missing parts supplied by reference TRBV19 and TRBJ1-5, is DGGITQSPKYLFRKEGQNVTLSCEQNLNHDAMYWYRQDPGQGLRLIYYSQIVNDFQKGDIAEGYSVSREKKESFPLTVTSAQKNPTAFYLCASKGRDRANQPQHFGDGTRLSIL.

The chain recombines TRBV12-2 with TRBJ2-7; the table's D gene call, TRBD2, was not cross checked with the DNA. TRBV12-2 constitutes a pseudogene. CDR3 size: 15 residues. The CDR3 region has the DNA TGTGCAAGTCGCCACACTAGCGGGGACCGATACGAGCAGTACTTC. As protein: CASRHTSGDRYEQYF.

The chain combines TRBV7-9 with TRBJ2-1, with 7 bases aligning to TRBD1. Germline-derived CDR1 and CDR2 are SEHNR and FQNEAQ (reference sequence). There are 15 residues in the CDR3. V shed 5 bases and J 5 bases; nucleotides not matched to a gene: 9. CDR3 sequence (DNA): TGTGCCAGCAGCCCGGACAGGATGGAACACAATGAGCAGTTCTTC. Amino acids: CASSPDRMEHNEQFF.

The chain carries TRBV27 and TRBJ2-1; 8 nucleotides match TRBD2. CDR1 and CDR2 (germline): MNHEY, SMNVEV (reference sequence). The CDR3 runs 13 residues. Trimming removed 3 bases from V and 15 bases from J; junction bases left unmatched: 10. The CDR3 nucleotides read TGTGCCAGCAGTTTTGTTAGCGGGGAGTCGTGGTTCTTC. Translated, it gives CASSFVSGESWFF.

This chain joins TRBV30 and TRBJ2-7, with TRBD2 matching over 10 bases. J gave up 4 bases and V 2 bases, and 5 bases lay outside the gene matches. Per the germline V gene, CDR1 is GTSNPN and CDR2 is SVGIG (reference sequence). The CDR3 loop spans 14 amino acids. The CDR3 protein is CAWSSLAGAYEQYF. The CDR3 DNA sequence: TGTGCCTGGAGTTCTCTAGCGGGAGCGTACGAGCAGTACTTC.

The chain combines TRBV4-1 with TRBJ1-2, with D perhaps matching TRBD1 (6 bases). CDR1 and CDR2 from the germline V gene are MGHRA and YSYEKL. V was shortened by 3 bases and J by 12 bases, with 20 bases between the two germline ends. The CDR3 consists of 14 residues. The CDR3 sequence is CASSQGSQGQRHTF. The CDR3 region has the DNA TGCGCCAGCAGCCAGGGTTCCCAGGGGCAACGTCACACCTTC.

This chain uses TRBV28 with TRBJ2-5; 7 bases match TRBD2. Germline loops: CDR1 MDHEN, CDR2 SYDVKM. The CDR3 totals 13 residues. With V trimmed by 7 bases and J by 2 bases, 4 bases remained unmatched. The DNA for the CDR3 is TGTGCCAGCATCCGGGGAGGGCAAGAGACCCAGTACTTC. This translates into CASIRGGQETQYF.

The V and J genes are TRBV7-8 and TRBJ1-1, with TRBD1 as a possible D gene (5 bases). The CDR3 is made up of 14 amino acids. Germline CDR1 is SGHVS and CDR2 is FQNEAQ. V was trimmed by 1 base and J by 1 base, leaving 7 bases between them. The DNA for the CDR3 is TGTGCCAGCAGCTTAGGGACACGGAACACTGAAGCTTTCTTT. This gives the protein CASSLGTRNTEAFF.

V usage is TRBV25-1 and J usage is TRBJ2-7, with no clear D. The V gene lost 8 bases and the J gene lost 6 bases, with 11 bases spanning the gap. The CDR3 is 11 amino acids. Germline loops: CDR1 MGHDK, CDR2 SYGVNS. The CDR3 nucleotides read TGTGCCAGCCTCTTTGGCCGCGAGCAGTACTTC. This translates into CASLFGREQYF.

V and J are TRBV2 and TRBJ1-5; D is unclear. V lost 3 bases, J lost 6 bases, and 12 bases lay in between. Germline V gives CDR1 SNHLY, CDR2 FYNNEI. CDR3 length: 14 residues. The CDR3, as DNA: TGTGCCAGCAGTGACAGGTGGGGAGGTCAGCCCCAGCATTTT. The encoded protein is CASSDRWGGQPQHF.

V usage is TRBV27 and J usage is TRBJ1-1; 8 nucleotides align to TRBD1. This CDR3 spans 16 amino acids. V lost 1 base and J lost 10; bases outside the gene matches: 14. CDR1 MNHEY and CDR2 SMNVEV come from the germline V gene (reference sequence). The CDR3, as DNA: TGTGCCAGCAGTTTATATCCCGGGGAGATTGGGACAGGAGCTTTCTTT. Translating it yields CASSLYPGEIGTGAFF.

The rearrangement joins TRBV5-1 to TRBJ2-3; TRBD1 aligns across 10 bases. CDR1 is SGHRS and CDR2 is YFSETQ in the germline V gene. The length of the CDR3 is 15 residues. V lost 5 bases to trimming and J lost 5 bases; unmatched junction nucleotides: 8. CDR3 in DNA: TGCGCCAGCAGGCCGGGACAGGGGACAAGAGATACGCAGTATTTT. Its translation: CASRPGQGTRDTQYF.

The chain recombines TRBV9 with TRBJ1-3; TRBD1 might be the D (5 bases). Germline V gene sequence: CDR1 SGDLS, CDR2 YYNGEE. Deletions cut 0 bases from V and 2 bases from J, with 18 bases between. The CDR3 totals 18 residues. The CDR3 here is CASSVEWAGGAAGNTIYF. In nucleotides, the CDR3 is TGTGCCAGCAGCGTAGAATGGGCGGGAGGGGCGGCTGGAAACACCATATATTTT.

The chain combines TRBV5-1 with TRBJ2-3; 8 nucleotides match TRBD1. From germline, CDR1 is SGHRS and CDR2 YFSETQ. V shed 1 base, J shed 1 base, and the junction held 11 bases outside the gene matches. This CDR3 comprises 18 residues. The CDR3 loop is CASSLIYGPDRGTDTQYF. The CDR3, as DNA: TGCGCCAGCAGCTTGATCTATGGACCGGACAGGGGCACAGATACGCAGTATTTT. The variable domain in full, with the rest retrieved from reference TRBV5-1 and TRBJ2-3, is KAGVTQTPRYLIKTRGQQVTLSCSPISGHRSVSWYQQTPGQGLQFLFEYFSETQRNKGNFPGRFSGRQFSNSRSEMNVSTLELGDSALYLCASSLIYGPDRGTDTQYFGPGTRLTVL.

The chain's CDR3 is CASSSSPGQGSRNQPQHF. CDR3 sequence (DNA): TGTGCCAGCAGTAGTTCACCGGGACAGGGATCCCGCAATCAGCCCCAGCATTTT. The gene calls are TRBV27 and TRBJ1-5; TRBD1 matches 9 bases. CDR3 length: 18 amino acids. The germline gives CDR1 MNHEY, CDR2 SMNVEV (reference sequence). After removal of 5 bases from V and 2 bases from J, the junction contained 13 bases not matched to a gene.

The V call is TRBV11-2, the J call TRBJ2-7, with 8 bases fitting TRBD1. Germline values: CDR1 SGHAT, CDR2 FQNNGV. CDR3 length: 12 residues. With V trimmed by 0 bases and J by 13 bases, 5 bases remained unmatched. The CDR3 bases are TGTGCCAGCAGCTTAGAGGCGGGACAGGCTTACTTC. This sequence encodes CASSLEAGQAYF.